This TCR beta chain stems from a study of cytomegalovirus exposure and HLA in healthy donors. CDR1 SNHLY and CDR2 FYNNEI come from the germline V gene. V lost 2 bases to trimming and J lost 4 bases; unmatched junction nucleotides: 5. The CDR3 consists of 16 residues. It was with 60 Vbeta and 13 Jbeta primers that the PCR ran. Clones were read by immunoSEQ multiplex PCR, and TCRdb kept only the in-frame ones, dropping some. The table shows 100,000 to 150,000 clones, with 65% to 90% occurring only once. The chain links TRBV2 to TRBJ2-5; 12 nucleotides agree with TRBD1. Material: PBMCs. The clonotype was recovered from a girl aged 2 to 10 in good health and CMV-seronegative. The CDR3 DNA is TGTGCCAGCAGTGAAATGGGGACAGGGGGCGCAGAGACCCAGTACTTC. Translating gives CASSEMGTGGAETQYF.